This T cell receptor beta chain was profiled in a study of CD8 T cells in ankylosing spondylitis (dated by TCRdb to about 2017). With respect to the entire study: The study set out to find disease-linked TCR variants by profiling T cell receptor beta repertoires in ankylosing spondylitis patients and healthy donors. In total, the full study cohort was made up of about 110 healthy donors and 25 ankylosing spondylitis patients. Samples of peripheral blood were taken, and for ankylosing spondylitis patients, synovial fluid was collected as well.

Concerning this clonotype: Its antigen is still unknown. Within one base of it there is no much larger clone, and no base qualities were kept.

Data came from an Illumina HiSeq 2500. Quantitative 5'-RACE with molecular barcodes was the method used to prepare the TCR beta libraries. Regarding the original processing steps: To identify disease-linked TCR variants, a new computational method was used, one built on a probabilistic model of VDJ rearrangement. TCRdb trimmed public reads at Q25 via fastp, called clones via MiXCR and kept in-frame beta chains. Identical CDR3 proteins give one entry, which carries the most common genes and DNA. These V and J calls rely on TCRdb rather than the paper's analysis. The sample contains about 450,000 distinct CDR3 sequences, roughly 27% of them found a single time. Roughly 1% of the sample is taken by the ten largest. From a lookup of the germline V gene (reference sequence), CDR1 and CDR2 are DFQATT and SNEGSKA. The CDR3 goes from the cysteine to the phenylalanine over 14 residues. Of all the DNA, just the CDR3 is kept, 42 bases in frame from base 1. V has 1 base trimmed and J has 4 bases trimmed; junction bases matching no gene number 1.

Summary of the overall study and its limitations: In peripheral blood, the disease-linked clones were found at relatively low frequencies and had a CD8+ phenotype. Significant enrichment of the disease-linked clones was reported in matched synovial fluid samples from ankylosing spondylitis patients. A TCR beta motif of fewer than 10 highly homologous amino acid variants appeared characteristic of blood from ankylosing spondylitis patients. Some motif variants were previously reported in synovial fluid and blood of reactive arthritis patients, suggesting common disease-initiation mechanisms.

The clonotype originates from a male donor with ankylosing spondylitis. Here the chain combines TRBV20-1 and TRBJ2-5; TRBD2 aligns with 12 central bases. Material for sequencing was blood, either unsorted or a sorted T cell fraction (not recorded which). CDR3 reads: CSARAGLAGETQYF. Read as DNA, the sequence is TGCAGTGCTAGAGCGGGACTAGCGGGAGAGACCCAGTACTTC.